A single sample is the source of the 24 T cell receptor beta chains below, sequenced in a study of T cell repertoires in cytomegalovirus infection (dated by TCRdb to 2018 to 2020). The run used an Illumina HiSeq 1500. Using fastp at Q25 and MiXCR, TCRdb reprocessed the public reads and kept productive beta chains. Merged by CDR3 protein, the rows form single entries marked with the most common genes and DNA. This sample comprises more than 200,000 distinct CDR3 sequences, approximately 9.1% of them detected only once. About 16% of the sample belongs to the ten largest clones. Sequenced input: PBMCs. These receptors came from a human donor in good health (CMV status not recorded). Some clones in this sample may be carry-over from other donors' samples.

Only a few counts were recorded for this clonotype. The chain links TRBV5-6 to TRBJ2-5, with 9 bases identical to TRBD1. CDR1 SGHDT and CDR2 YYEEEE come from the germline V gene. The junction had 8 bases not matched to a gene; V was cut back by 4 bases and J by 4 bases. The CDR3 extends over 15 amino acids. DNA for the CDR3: TGTGCCAGCAGCACAGGGACAGGGAATGGAGAGACCCAGTACTTC. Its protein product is CASSTGTGNGETQYF.

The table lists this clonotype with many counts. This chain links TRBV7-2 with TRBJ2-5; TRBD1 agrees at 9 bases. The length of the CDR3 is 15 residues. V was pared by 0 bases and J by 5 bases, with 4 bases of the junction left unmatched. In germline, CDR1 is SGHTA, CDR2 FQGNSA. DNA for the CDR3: TGTGCCAGCAGCTTAGCATCGGACAGGGGTGAGACCCAGTACTTC. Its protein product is CASSLASDRGETQYF.

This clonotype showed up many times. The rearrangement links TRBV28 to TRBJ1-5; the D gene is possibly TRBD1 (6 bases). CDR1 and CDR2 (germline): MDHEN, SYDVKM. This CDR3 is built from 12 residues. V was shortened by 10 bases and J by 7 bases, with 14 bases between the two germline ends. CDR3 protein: CATKQGSQPQHF. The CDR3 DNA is TGTGCCACCAAACAGGGAAGCCAGCCCCAGCATTTT.

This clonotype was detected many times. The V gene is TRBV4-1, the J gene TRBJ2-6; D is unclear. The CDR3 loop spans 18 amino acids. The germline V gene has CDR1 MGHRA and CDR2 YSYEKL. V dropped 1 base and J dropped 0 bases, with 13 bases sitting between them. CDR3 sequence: CASSQGPGPSSGANVLTF. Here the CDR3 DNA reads TGCGCCAGCAGCCAAGGGCCCGGGCCCAGCTCTGGGGCCAACGTCCTGACTTTC.

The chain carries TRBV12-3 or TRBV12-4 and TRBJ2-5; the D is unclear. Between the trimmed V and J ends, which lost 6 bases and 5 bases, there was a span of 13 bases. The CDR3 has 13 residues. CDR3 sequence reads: CASRHPGRETQYF. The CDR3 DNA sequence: TGTGCCAGCAGACATCCGGGCCGGGAGACCCAGTACTTC.

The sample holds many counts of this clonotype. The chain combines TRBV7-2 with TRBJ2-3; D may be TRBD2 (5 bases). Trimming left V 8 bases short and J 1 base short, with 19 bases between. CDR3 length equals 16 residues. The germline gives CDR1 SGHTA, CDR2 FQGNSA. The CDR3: CASRDQVVAGTDTQYF. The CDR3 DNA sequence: TGTGCCAGCCGGGATCAGGTAGTGGCAGGCACAGATACGCAGTATTTT.

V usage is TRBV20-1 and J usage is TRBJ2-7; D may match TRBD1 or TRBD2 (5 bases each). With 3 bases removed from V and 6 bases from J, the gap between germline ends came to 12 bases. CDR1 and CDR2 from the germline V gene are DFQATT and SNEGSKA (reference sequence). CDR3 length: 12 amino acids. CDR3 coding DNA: TGCAGTGCTAGTCGGGGCGAAGGCGAGCAGTACTTC. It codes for CSASRGEGEQYF.

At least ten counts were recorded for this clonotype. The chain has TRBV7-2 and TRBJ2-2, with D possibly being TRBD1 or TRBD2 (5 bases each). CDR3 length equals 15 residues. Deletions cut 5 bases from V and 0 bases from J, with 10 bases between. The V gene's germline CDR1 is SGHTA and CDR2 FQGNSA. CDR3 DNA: TGTGCCAGCAGCCCGGGACGTGCGAACACCGGGGAGCTGTTTTTT. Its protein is CASSPGRANTGELFF.

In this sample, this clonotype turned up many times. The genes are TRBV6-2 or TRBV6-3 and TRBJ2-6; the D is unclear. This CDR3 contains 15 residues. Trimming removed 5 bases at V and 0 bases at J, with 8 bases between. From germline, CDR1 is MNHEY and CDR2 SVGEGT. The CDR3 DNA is TGTGCCAGCAGTCCCAGACCCTCTGGGGCCAACGTCCTGACTTTC. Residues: CASSPRPSGANVLTF.

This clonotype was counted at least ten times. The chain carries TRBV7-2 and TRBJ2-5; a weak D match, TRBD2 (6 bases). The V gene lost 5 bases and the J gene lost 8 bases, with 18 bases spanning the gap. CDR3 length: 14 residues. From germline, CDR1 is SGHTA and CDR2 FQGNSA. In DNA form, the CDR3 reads TGTGCCAGCAGCCCTGGGGGGACTGGAGGCACCCAGTACTTC. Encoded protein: CASSPGGTGGTQYF.

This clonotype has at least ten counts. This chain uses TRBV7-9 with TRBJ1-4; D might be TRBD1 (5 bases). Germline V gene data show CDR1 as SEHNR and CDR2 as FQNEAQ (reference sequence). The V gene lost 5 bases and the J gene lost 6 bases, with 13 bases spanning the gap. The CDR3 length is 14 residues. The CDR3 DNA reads TGTGCCAGCAGCCCTTCAGGGAGGCATGAAAAACTGTTTTTT. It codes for CASSPSGRHEKLFF.

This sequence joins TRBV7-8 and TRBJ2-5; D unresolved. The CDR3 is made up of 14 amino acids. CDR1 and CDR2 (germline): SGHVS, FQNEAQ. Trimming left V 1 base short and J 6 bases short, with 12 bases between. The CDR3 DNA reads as TGTGCCAGCAGCTTAGGCCTGGCGGCTAAGACCCAGTACTTC. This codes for CASSLGLAAKTQYF.

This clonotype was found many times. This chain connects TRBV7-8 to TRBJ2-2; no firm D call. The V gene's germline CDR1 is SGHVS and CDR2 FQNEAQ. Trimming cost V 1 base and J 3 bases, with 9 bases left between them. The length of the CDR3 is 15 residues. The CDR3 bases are TGTGCCAGCAGCTTAGATATGGGGTACACCGGGGAGCTGTTTTTT. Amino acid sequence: CASSLDMGYTGELFF.

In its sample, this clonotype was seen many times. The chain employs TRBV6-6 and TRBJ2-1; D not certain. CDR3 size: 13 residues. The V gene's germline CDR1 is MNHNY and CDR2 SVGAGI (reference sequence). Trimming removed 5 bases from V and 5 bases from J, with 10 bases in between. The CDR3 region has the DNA TGTGCCAGCAGTGCATTCCGAGACAATGAGCAGTTCTTC. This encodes CASSAFRDNEQFF.

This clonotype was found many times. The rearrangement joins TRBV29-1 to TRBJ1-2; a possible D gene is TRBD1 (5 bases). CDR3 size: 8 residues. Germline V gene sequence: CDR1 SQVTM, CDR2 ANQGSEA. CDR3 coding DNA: TGCCTGACAGATGGCTACACCTTC. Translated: CLTDGYTF.

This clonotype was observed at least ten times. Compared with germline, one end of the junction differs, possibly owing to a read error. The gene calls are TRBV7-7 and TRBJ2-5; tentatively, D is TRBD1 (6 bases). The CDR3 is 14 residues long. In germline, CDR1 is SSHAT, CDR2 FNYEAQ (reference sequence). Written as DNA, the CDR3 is TGTGCTAGCAGCTACTCAGGGGTTCAGGAGACCCAGTACTTC. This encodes CASSYSGVQETQYF. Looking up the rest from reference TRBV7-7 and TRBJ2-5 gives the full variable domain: GAGVSQSPRYKVTKRGQDVTLRCDPISSHATLYWYQQALGQGPEFLTYFNYEAQPDKSGLPSDRFSAERPEGSISTLTIQRTEQRDSAMYRCASSYSGVQETQYFGPGTRLLVL.

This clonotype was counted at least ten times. In nucleotides, the CDR3 is TGTGCCAGCAGCCCCGCTAGGGCCAGGACCGGGGAGCTGTTTTTT. It translates to CASSPARARTGELFF. The rearrangement links TRBV7-2 to TRBJ2-2; D unclear. The CDR3 consists of 15 residues. V shed 5 bases and J shed 5 bases, with 15 bases lying between them. CDR1 SGHTA and CDR2 FQGNSA come from the germline V gene.

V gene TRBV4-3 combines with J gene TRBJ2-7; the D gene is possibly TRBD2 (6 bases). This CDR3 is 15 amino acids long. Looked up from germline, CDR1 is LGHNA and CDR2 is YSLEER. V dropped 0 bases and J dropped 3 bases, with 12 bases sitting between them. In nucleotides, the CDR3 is TGCGCCAGCAGCCAAGAATTGGCGGGGCACTACGAGCAGTACTTC. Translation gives CASSQELAGHYEQYF.

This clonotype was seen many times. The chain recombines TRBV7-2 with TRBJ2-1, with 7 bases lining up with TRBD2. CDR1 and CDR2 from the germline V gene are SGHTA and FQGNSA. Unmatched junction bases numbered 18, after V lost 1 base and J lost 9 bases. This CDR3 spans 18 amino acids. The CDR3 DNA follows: TGTGCCAGCAGCTTAGTAGGGAGGACTAGAGGAGGGGTCGGTGAGCAGTTCTTC. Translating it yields CASSLVGRTRGGVGEQFF. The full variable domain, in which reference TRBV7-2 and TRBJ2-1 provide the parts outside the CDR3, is GAGVSQSPSNKVTEKGKDVELRCDPISGHTALYWYRQSLGQGLEFLIYFQGNSAPDKSGLPSDRFSAERTGGSVSTLTIQRTQQEDSAVYLCASSLVGRTRGGVGEQFFGPGTRLTVL.

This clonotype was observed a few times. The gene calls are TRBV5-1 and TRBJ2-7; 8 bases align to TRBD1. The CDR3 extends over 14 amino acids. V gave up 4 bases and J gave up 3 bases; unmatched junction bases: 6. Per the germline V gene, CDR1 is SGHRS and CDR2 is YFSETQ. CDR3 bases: TGCGCCAGCAGCCCGGGACAGGTGGTCTACGAGCAGTACTTC. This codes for CASSPGQVVYEQYF.

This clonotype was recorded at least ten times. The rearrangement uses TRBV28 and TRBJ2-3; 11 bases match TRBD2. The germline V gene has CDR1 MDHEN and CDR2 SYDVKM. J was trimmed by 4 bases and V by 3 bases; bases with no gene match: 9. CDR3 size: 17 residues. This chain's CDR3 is CASSFIILAGEADTQYF. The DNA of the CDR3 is TGTGCCAGCAGTTTTATTATACTAGCGGGGGAGGCAGATACGCAGTATTTT.

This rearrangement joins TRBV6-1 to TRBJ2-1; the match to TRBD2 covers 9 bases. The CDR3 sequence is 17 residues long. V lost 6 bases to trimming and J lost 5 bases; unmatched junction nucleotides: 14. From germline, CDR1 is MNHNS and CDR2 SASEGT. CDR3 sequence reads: CASSSPRRGGPNNEQFF. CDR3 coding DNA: TGTGCCAGCAGCTCCCCGAGGCGGGGGGGCCCCAACAATGAGCAGTTCTTC.

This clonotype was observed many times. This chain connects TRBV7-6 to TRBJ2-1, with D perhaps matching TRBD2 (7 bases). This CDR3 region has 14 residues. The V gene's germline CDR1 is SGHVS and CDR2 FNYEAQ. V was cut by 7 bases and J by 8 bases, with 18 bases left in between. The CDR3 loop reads CASTIGGEGDEQFF. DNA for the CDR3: TGTGCCAGCACCATTGGGGGGGAGGGGGATGAGCAGTTCTTC.

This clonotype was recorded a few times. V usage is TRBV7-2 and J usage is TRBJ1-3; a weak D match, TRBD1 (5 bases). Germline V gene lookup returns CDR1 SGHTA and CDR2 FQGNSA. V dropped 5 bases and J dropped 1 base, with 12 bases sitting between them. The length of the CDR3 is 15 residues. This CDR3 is CASSTTTVSGNTIYF. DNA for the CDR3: TGTGCCAGCAGCACCACGACAGTTTCTGGAAACACCATATATTTT. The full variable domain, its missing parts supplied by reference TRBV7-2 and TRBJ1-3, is GAGVSQSPSNKVTEKGKDVELRCDPISGHTALYWYRQSLGQGLEFLIYFQGNSAPDKSGLPSDRFSAERTGGSVSTLTIQRTQQEDSAVYLCASSTTTVSGNTIYFGEGSWLTVV.